The clone carrying this T cell receptor (beta chain) was counted only a few times. Antigen specificity is unknown. The record originates from a study of beta chain features in type 1 diabetes. Turning to the study itself: There were 107,917,701 sorted cells examined across all samples. Broader study findings: Moderate but significant shortening of TCRB CDR3s was recorded in all four CD4+ subsets from Type 1 diabetes patients.

Every bit of the isolated RNA underwent reverse transcription, so sequencing read expressed TCRB transcripts. Profiling relied on immunoSEQ multiplex PCR, and the TCRdb table lists in-frame clones only, not all of them. The sample shows around 360,000 clones, roughly 12% of them seen only once. Without exception, sorted populations had purity beyond 95%. V was cut by 5 bases and J by 2 bases, with 10 bases left in between. The CDR3 runs 14 residues. Germline V CDR1 and CDR2: SEHNR, FQNEAQ (reference sequence). The TCR was taken from a woman between 18 and 29 years old with type 1 diabetes. The sample taken for sequencing was naive CD4+ T cells from blood. The chain carries TRBV7-9 and TRBJ1-5; D is uncertain. The CDR3 region has the DNA TGTGCCAGCAGCCCGCAGAATGGCAATCAGCCCCAGCATTTT. It encodes CASSPQNGNQPQHF. Supplemented by reference TRBV7-9 and TRBJ1-5, the full variable domain reads DTGVSQNPRHKITKRGQNVTFRCDPISEHNRLYWYRQTLGQGPEFLTYFQNEAQLEKSRLLSDRFSAERPKGSFSTLEIQRTEQGDSAMYLCASSPQNGNQPQHFGDGTRLSIL.